This TCR beta chain was sequenced in a study of control samples from healthy donors and cancer patients. Sequenced by immunoSEQ multiplex PCR; TCRdb stores in-frame clones only, minus some. This table has some 120,000 clones, about 90% appearing once. The CDR3 length is 17 residues. The V end lost 6 bases, the J end lost 0 bases, and 20 bases lay between the germline ends. Germline lookup yields CDR1 SEHNR and CDR2 FQNEAQ (reference sequence). The source material was blood. The receptor comes from a man aged 55 to 70 in good health. The chain joins TRBV7-9 to TRBJ1-1, with D tentatively TRBD1 (5 bases). The CDR3 bases are TGTGCCAGCAGACTCTCCGGGACCCCTGGCCTGAACACTGAAGCTTTCTTT. Protein: CASRLSGTPGLNTEAFF.